The following is a TCR beta chain sequence with its context. What it recognizes is unknown. The protocol was immunoSEQ multiplex PCR, while the TCRdb copy is restricted to in-frame clones and leaves out a portion. The sample includes just under 35,000 clones, around 93% of them seen just once. The data are from a study of T cells in localized non-small cell lung cancer. Study-level findings and limits: Appearing in adjacent lung were a median roughly 60 of the top 100 tumor clones. Sequence data derive from only one tumor region, so heterogeneity remains possible.

The CDR3 length is 13 residues. Germline CDR1 and CDR2: MNHNS and SASEGT. Between the trimmed V and J ends, which lost 0 bases and 2 bases, there was a span of 4 bases. The gene calls are TRBV6-1 and TRBJ2-5; D unclear. The sequence came from a female donor aged 60 or older with stage II lung adenocarcinoma. Here the sequenced sample was peripheral blood mononuclear cells, taken before any cancer treatment. CDR3 region: CASSEAGQETQYF. The CDR3, as DNA: TGTGCCAGCAGTGAAGCAGGGCAAGAGACCCAGTACTTC.